This T cell receptor (beta chain) was retrieved from a study of T cell responses to AZD1222 COVID-19 vaccine. Study-wide context: Whether given at about 4 or about 12 weeks, second doses were pooled. General observations from the study: Donors skewed white British and female; clonal diversity was possibly underestimated. Increases in Spike-specific TCR breadth and depth were seen after two AZD1222 doses.

The assay was immunoSEQ multiplex PCR, and TCRdb's table has in-frame clones only and misses some. The table has about 110,000 clones, roughly 88% seen once. For this clone: Its matching antigen is unknown.

This receptor was taken from an adult in good health. The specimen was peripheral blood, collected on day 0 of AZD1222 vaccination.

The CDR3 reads CASSIRLAGQETQYF. CDR3 DNA sequence: TGTGCCAGTAGTATCCGGCTAGCGGGCCAAGAGACCCAGTACTTC. V is TRBV19 and J is TRBJ2-5, with 8 nucleotides matching TRBD2. Germline CDR1 LNHDA, CDR2 SQIVND (reference sequence). The CDR3 loop spans 15 amino acids. The ends lost 3 bases at V and 1 base at J; junction bases unmatched: 4. The variable domain in full, with the rest retrieved from reference TRBV19 and TRBJ2-5, is DGGITQSPKYLFRKEGQNVTLSCEQNLNHDAMYWYRQDPGQGLRLIYYSQIVNDFQKGDIAEGYSVSREKKESFPLTVTSAQKNPTAFYLCASSIRLAGQETQYFGPGTRLLVL.